These 13 T cell receptor beta chains were all obtained from the same sample, sequenced in a study of T-cell reconstitution after alpha-beta-depleted transplantation in children. The library targeted TCRbeta and was prepared with unique molecular identifiers. TCRdb analysed the PCR reads with MiXCR anew, one entry per CDR3 protein. Among more than 550,000 distinct CDR3 sequences listed, about 11% were seen once. Sample: PBMCs from the stem cell graft donor, taken from the stem cell graft. These receptors were taken from a human donor who donated a stem cell graft to a child with acute myeloid leukemia.

The chain uses TRBV7-2 and TRBJ1-5, with D hard to call. V was shortened by 5 bases and J by 5 bases, with 10 bases between the two germline ends. CDR1 and CDR2 from the germline V gene are SGHTA and FQGNSA. The CDR3 consists of 13 residues. The CDR3 nucleotides read TGTGCCAGCAGCCCGGACCGATATCAGCCCCAGCATTTT. This translates into CASSPDRYQPQHF.

This clonotype was counted ten times or more. The chain employs TRBV5-1 and TRBJ2-5, with D maybe TRBD2 (5 bases). Trimming removed 2 bases from V and 1 base from J, with 9 bases in between. CDR3 size: 14 residues. From germline, CDR1 is SGHRS and CDR2 YFSETQ. The DNA for the CDR3 is TGCGCCAGCAGCTTCGGGAAGACCCAAGAGACCCAGTACTTC. Its translation: CASSFGKTQETQYF.

This clonotype turned up a few times. The genes are TRBV7-2 and TRBJ2-4, with D perhaps TRBD1 (5 bases). The CDR3 runs to 11 residues. Germline CDR1 reads SGHTA; CDR2 reads FQGNSA. V was shortened by 3 bases and J by 8 bases, with 5 bases between the two germline ends. CDR3 sequence: CASSFRDIQYF. The CDR3 nucleotides are TGTGCCAGCAGCTTCAGGGACATTCAGTACTTC.

This clonotype was seen a few times. This chain uses TRBV24-1 with TRBJ2-3; D unresolved. The CDR3 sequence is 13 residues long. CDR1 is KGHDR and CDR2 is SFDVKD in the germline V gene. Deletions cut 3 bases from V and 7 bases from J, with 10 bases between. The CDR3 region has the DNA TGTGCCACCAGTGATGCCCCAGGATATACGCAGTATTTT. Translating gives CATSDAPGYTQYF.

This clonotype turned up a few times. The DNA for the CDR3 is TGTGCCAGCAGGGCTAGCGGGAGAGACGAGCAGTACTTC. Protein product: CASRASGRDEQYF. The gene calls are TRBV7-3 and TRBJ2-7; 10 positions agree with TRBD2. Looked up from germline, CDR1 is SGHTA and CDR2 is FQGTGA. The CDR3 spans 13 residues. The V segment lost 6 bases and the J segment 5 bases; nucleotides outside the gene matches: 4.

The chain combines TRBV2 with TRBJ2-7; D is unresolved. The CDR3 extends over 10 amino acids. Per germline, CDR1 SNHLY and CDR2 FYNNEI. Trimming took 5 bases from V and 5 from J, leaving 4 bases between them. CDR3 residues: CASSRNEQYF. For the CDR3, the DNA is TGTGCCAGCAGTAGGAACGAGCAGTACTTC.

The J gene is TRBJ2-1, the V gene TRBV28, with D possibly being TRBD2 (6 bases). Germline-derived CDR1 and CDR2 are MDHEN and SYDVKM. This CDR3 contains 17 residues. V lost 6 bases to trimming and J lost 6 bases, with 24 bases between them. The CDR3 nucleotides read TGTGCCAGCAGCGACGAGGAAGCTAGCGCGAACTTCAATGAGCAGTTCTTC. This codes for CASSDEEASANFNEQFF.

The chain combines TRBV29-1 with TRBJ1-2; perhaps TRBD1 as D (6 bases). Trimming took 4 bases from V and 0 from J, leaving 12 bases between them. The germline V gene encodes CDR1 SQVTM and CDR2 ANQGSEA. The CDR3 is made up of 14 amino acids. CDR3 protein: CSVAPGTPNYGYTF. In DNA, the CDR3 is TGCAGCGTTGCCCCTGGGACACCTAACTATGGCTACACCTTC.

This sequence joins TRBV5-6 and TRBJ2-7; D might be TRBD1 (5 bases). Trimming took off 0 bases at V and 4 bases at J, with 14 bases between the two ends. This CDR3 comprises 15 residues. CDR1 is SGHDT and CDR2 is YYEEEE in the germline V gene. CDR3 loop: CASSLVATGLYEQYF. The CDR3 DNA is TGTGCCAGCAGCTTGGTAGCCACAGGCCTATACGAGCAGTACTTC.

This clonotype was counted many times. V and J are TRBV11-3 and TRBJ2-1; no firm D call. Germline CDR1 SGHNT, CDR2 YENEEA. V was clipped by 5 bases and J by 0 bases, with 11 bases between them. This CDR3 has 15 residues. The CDR3 coding sequence is TGTGCCAGCAGCCCCTCTTCGGGCTCCTACAATGAGCAGTTCTTC. Protein sequence: CASSPSSGSYNEQFF.

The chain joins TRBV12-3 or TRBV12-4 to TRBJ2-3; 7 nucleotides match TRBD2. J lost 4 bases, V lost 5 bases, and 12 bases had no gene match. This CDR3 has 16 amino acids. CDR3 in DNA: TGTGCCAGCAGTCCGAGTAGCGGGCGGTGGGCAGATACGCAGTATTTT. As protein: CASSPSSGRWADTQYF.

The chain links TRBV10-3 to TRBJ1-5; D unclear. Per germline, CDR1 ENHRY and CDR2 SYGVKD. V was shortened by 3 bases and J by 7 bases, with 7 bases between the two germline ends. The CDR3 is 12 amino acids. As DNA, the CDR3 is TGTGCCATCAGTGACCACCTCCAGCCCCAGCATTTT. As protein: CAISDHLQPQHF.

The sample holds many counts of this clonotype. The V and J genes are TRBV14 and TRBJ2-1, with 12 bases aligning to TRBD2. The CDR3 has 16 amino acids. CDR1 is SGHDN and CDR2 is FVKESK in the germline V gene. The J segment lost 2 bases and the V segment lost 4 bases, leaving 3 bases of the junction unmatched. CDR3 DNA sequence: TGTGCCAGCAGCCGACTAGCGGGAGTAGCCTACAATGAGCAGTTCTTC. It translates to CASSRLAGVAYNEQFF.